Listed below are T cell receptor beta chains from one sample, sequenced in a study of T cells in Graves' hyperthyroidism and ophthalmopathy. TCRdb redid the calling of the multiplex PCR reads with MiXCR, one entry per CDR3 protein. Of nearly 600,000 distinct CDR3 sequences listed, 14% were seen once; the top ten hold roughly 7.1%. Input material: blood. The receptors shown here come from a woman under 30 with Graves' ophthalmopathy. Each CDR3 is given without its conserved first and last residue.

length,V,J,CDR3
13,TRBV6-5,TRBJ2-7,ASSYDRGRSYEQY
9,TRBV19,TRBJ2-3,AIRVSDTQY
13,TRBV27,TRBJ2-1,ASSLFAGGENEQF
12,TRBV5-1,TRBJ1-1,ASSLGGGGAEAF
13,TRBV2,TRBJ2-5,ASSELAGGPGTQY
13,TRBV2,TRBJ2-2,ATHPGTSNTGELF
11,TRBV10-3,TRBJ2-3,AISAGRADTQY
10,TRBV28,TRBJ2-1,ASSSQGVEQF
12,TRBV25-1,TRBJ2-7,ASSEQGLGREQY
13,TRBV3-1,TRBJ1-4,ASSDTGGAGEKLF
7,TRBV6-1,TRBJ1-2,ASRRGYT
14,TRBV2,TRBJ1-5,ASSEARGGSNQPQH
13,TRBV3-1,TRBJ2-3,ASSRVPQGTDTQY
12,TRBV20-1,TRBJ2-7,SASPTSRNYEQY
14,TRBV9,TRBJ1-2,ASSALSGGAGYGYT
11,TRBV20-1,TRBJ1-2,SARDGRGNGYT
12,TRBV27,TRBJ1-2,ASRNLGSNYGYT
11,TRBV27,TRBJ2-7,ASSWGRINEQY
11,TRBV19,TRBJ2-1,ASSTRSGNEQF
15,TRBV2,TRBJ2-7,ASSDQVPSGNFYEQY
12,TRBV6-1,TRBJ2-1,ASSGAGGTNEQF
11,TRBV20-1,TRBJ2-3,SARGVGTDTQY
11,TRBV6-2/TRBV6-3,TRBJ1-1,ASSNFMNTEAF
12,TRBV19,TRBJ2-7,ASSIGLDSYEQY
15,TRBV7-3,TRBJ1-1,ASSLTGNRGTNTEAF
16,TRBV6-1,TRBJ1-5,ASSHYPGTQYSNQPQH
13,TRBV7-2,TRBJ2-7,ASSLGKGPPYEQY
10,TRBV7-2,TRBJ2-3,AGSPITDTQY
13,TRBV20-1,TRBJ2-7,SARPRGWGSGEQY
14,TRBV5-6,TRBJ2-5,ASRPTSGRAWETQY
14,TRBV3-1,TRBJ2-1,ASSQELGQGAYEQF
13,TRBV9,TRBJ2-1,ASSVSQGSYNEQF
13,TRBV11-2,TRBJ1-1,ASTTFGGMNTEAF
14,TRBV7-8,TRBJ2-1,ASGPGRRGLYNEQF
12,TRBV20-1,TRBJ1-2,SARDRQRNYGYT
10,TRBV6-2/TRBV6-3,TRBJ2-5,ASSYGIGTQY
14,TRBV19,TRBJ2-5,ASSSPGLAGGETQY
10,TRBV6-2/TRBV6-3,TRBJ1-1,ASSYGGVEAF
18,TRBV2,TRBJ2-5,ASSQGQGASGIGGQETQY
13,TRBV2,TRBJ2-2,AITTVSSETGELF
14,TRBV13,TRBJ1-5,ASSLSRGDGNQPQH
13,TRBV12-3/TRBV12-4,TRBJ2-3,ASSSGTSVPDTQY
12,TRBV3-1,TRBJ1-2,ASSLPGGEVGYT
13,TRBV3-1,TRBJ2-1,ASGITSGWDNEQF
9,TRBV13,TRBJ1-1,ASSEGLEAF
12,TRBV2,TRBJ2-7,ASSARRDSYEQY
12,TRBV12-3/TRBV12-4,TRBJ2-7,ASSFSRGPSEQY
10,TRBV29-1,TRBJ2-3,SVRIVTDTQY
13,TRBV12-3/TRBV12-4,TRBJ2-7,ASSLSIRDSVEQY